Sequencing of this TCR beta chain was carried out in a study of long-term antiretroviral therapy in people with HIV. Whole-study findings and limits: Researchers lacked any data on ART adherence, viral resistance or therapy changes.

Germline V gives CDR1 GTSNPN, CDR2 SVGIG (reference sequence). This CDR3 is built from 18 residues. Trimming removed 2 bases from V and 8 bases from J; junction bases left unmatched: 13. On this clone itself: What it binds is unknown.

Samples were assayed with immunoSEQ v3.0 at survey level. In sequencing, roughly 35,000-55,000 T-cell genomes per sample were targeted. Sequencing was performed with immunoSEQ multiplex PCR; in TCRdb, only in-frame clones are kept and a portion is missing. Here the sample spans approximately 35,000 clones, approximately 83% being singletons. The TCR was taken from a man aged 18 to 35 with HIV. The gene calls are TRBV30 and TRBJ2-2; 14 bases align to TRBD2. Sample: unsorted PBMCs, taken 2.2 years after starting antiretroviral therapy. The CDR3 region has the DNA TGTGCCTGGAGTTTCAACGGACTAGCGGGGGGTCCGCCGGGGGAGCTGTTTTTT. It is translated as CAWSFNGLAGGPPGELFF.